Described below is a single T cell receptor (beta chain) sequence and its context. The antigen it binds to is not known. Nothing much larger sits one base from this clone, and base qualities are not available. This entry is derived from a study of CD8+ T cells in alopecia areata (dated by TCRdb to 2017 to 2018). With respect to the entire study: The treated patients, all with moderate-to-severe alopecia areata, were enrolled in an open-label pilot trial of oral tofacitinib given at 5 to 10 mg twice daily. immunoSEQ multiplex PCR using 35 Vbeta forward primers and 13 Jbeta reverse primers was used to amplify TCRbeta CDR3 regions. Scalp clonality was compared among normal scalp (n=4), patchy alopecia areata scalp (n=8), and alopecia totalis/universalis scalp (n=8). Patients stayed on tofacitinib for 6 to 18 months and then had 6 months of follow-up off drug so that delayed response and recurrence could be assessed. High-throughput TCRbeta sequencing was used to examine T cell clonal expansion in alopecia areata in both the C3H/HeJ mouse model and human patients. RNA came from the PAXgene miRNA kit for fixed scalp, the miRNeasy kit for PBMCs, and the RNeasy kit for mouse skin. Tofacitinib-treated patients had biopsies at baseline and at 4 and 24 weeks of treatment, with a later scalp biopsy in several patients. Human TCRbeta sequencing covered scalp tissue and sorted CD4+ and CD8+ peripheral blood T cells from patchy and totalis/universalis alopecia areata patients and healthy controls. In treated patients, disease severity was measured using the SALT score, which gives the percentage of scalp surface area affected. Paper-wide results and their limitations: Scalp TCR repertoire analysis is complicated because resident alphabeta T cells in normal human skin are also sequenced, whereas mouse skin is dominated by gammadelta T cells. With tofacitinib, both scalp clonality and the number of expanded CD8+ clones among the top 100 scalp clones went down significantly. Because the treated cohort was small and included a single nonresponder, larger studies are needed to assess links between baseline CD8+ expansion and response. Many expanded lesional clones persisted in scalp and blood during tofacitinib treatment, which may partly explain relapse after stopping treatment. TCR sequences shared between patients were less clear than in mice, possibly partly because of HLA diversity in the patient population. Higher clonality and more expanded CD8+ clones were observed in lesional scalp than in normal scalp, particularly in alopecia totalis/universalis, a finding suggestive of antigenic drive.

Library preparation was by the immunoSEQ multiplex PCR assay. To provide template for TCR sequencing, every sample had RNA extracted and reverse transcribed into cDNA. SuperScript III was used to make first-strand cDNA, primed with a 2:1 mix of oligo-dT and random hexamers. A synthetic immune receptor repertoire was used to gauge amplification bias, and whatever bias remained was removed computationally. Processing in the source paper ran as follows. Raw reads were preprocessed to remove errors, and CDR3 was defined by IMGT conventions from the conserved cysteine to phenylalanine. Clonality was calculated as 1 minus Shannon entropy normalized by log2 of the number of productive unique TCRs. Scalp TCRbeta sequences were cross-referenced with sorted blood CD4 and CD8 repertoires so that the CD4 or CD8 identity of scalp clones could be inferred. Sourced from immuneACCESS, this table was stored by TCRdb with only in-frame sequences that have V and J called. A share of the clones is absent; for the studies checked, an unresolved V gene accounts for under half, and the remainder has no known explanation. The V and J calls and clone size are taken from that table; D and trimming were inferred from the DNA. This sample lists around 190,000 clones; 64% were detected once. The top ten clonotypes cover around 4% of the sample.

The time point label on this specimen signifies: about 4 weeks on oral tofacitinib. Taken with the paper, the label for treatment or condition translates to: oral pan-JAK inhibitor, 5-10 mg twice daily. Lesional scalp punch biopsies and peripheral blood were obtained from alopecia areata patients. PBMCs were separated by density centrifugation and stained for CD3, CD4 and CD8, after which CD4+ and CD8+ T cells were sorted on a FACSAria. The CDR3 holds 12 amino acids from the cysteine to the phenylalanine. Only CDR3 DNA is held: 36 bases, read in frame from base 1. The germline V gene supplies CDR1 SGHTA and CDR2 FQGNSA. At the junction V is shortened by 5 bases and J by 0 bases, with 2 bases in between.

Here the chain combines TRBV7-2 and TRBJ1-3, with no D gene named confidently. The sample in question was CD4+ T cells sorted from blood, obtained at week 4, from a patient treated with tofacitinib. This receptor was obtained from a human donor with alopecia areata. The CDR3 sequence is CASSPSGNTIYF. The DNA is TGTGCCAGCAGCCCCTCTGGAAACACCATATATTTT.